The clone carrying this TCR beta chain came up once. Using immunoSEQ multiplex PCR, the repertoire was profiled, and TCRdb retains in-frame clones only, with some absent. The top ten clones hold roughly 1.4% of a sample with tens of thousands of clones, roughly 90% of them seen once. Recipients received nonmyeloablative bone marrow transplants from related graft donors, with transient mixed chimerism. These data come from a study of Tregs in tolerant kidney transplant recipients. There are 14 residues in the CDR3. The junction had 4 bases not matched to a gene; V was cut back by 6 bases and J by 1 base. Germline V gene data show CDR1 as SGHAT and CDR2 as FQDESV (reference sequence).

The clonotype was recovered from a human patient who received a combined kidney and bone marrow transplant. Some T cells may be graft donor cells. Here the sequenced sample was CD4+ T cells from blood (PBMCs), taken 24 months after the transplant. The V and J genes are TRBV11-1 and TRBJ2-3, with 7 bases matching TRBD1. This CDR3 reads CASRPGQRTDTQYF. CDR3 in DNA: TGTGCCAGCAGGCCGGGACAGCGCACAGATACGCAGTATTTT.